The 27 T cell receptor beta chains below all came from one sample that was sequenced in a study of blood T cells in healthy people across ages (dated by TCRdb to the mid-2010s). Libraries were made using 5' RACE. Instrument used: Illumina HiSeq 2500. A second PCR of roughly 6 to 11 cycles was run with a J-beta primer mix and a sample-barcoded 5' primer. TCRdb reprocessed the public reads (quality trimming at Q25 with fastp, clone calling with MiXCR) and kept in-frame beta chains. Identical CDR3 proteins give one entry, which carries the most common genes and DNA. The sample table lists around 800,000 distinct CDR3 sequences, less than 80% of them with a count of one. Of the sample, 25% to 30% falls within the top ten clones. Sequencing used blood. The receptor set was obtained from a man younger than 40 in good health.

This clonotype was detected a few times. This chain links TRBV25-1 with TRBJ2-1; TRBD1 aligns across 7 bases. Germline CDR1 reads MGHDK; CDR2 reads SYGVNS. V was pared by 0 bases and J by 2 bases, with 4 bases of the junction left unmatched. The CDR3 totals 16 residues. The CDR3 sequence is CASSEYGDSTYNEQFF. The CDR3 region has the DNA TGTGCCAGCAGTGAATATGGGGACAGCACCTACAATGAGCAGTTCTTC.

This chain links TRBV3-1 with TRBJ1-4; possible D gene TRBD1, 5 bases. With 0 bases removed from V and 0 bases from J, the gap between germline ends came to 11 bases. CDR1 and CDR2 (germline): LGHDT, YNNKEL (reference sequence). The CDR3 totals 17 residues. The CDR3 is CASSQDWDETTNEKLFF. CDR3 sequence (DNA): TGTGCCAGCAGCCAAGATTGGGACGAAACAACTAATGAAAAACTGTTTTTT.

This clonotype was counted only a few times. The rearrangement uses TRBV4-3 and TRBJ2-3; no clear D. The CDR3 totals 15 residues. Trimming left V 4 bases short and J 1 base short, with 12 bases between. CDR1 and CDR2 (germline): LGHNA, YSLEER. The CDR3 DNA sequence: TGCGCCAGCAGCCCTGGATCAAGGGGCACAGATACGCAGTATTTT. Amino acids: CASSPGSRGTDTQYF.

Of note for this clonotype: The junction departs from the called germline gene at one end, perhaps through a read error. This chain links TRBV4-3 with TRBJ2-6; the match to TRBD1 covers 9 bases. The germline CDR1 and CDR2 sequences are LGHNA and YSLEER. There are 18 residues in the CDR3. The CDR3 region is CARSQTGQGPSGANVLTF. CDR3 bases: TGCGCCCGCAGCCAAACGGGACAGGGACCATCTGGGGCCAACGTCCTGACTTTC.

The genes are TRBV19 and TRBJ2-5; D gene unclear. Germline V gene sequence: CDR1 LNHDA, CDR2 SQIVND (reference sequence). This CDR3 spans 15 amino acids. V was trimmed by 1 base and J by 0 bases, leaving 9 bases between them. The CDR3 reads CASSIGRTYQETQYF. Written as DNA, the CDR3 is TGTGCCAGTAGTATAGGACGGACGTACCAAGAGACCCAGTACTTC.

The genes are TRBV12-3 or TRBV12-4 and TRBJ2-1; maybe TRBD1 (5 bases). The CDR3 has 12 residues. Trimming took off 5 bases at V and 8 bases at J, with 10 bases between the two ends. This chain's CDR3 is CASSLQGYEQFF. The CDR3, as DNA: TGTGCCAGCAGTCTCCAGGGCTATGAGCAGTTCTTC.

The rearrangement links TRBV20-1 to TRBJ1-6; tentative D call: TRBD1 (5 bases). The germline V gene encodes CDR1 DFQATT and CDR2 SNEGSKA (reference sequence). Trimming took 6 bases from V and 7 from J, leaving 19 bases between them. This CDR3 has 15 residues. In DNA, the CDR3 is TGCAGTGCCGGAGGGCTAACAAGGGGAAATTCACCCCTCCACTTT. It codes for CSAGGLTRGNSPLHF.

A few counts support this clonotype. This chain links TRBV9 with TRBJ2-5; 11 bases are shared with TRBD2. Germline V gene sequence: CDR1 SGDLS, CDR2 YYNGEE. V trimming: 3 bases; J trimming: 4 bases; junction bases outside the gene matches: 8. The CDR3 consists of 16 residues. Here the CDR3 reads CASSALSGGAVETQYF. The CDR3 region has the DNA TGTGCCAGCAGCGCCCTTAGCGGGGGGGCTGTAGAGACCCAGTACTTC.

V gene TRBV28 combines with J gene TRBJ2-3; 9 nucleotides align to TRBD2. The V and J ends lost 3 bases and 5 bases, in that order; junction bases with no gene match: 12. CDR1 and CDR2 from the germline V gene are MDHEN and SYDVKM. The CDR3 sequence is 17 residues long. The CDR3 is CASSFGGSGGPKDTQYF. CDR3 nucleotide sequence: TGTGCCAGCAGTTTTGGGGGTAGCGGGGGACCGAAAGATACGCAGTATTTT.

The chain joins TRBV7-2 to TRBJ2-1; D is unclear. Gene TRBJ2-7 matches the end of the DNA better, so the J call may be wrong. The CDR3 consists of 15 residues. CDR1 SGHTA and CDR2 FQGNSA come from the germline V gene. The CDR3 reads CASSLDPLGYNEQYF. In nucleotides, the CDR3 is TGTGCCAGCAGCTTAGACCCCCTCGGCTACAATGAGCAGTACTTC.

The chain uses TRBV5-5 and TRBJ2-5; the match to TRBD1 covers 7 bases. CDR3 length: 15 residues. After removal of 4 bases from V and 5 bases from J, the junction contained 11 bases not matched to a gene. Germline values: CDR1 SGHKS, CDR2 YYEKEE (reference sequence). CDR3 sequence reads: CASSKEFGTDETQYF. In nucleotides, the CDR3 is TGTGCCAGCAGCAAAGAATTCGGGACAGACGAGACCCAGTACTTC.

V usage is TRBV6-2 or TRBV6-3 and J usage is TRBJ2-5; a weak D match, TRBD1 (6 bases). The CDR3 spans 15 residues. CDR1 is MNHEY, CDR2 SVGEGT, per germline. V dropped 3 bases and J dropped 4 bases, with 15 bases sitting between them. CDR3 bases: TGTGCCAGCAGTTATGCAGGGGAGAGTTTAGAGACCCAGTACTTC. It encodes CASSYAGESLETQYF.

V is TRBV3-1 and J is TRBJ2-3, with 7 bases identical to TRBD1. The CDR3 has 18 amino acids. V shed 0 bases and J 1 base; nucleotides not matched to a gene: 10. CDR1 and CDR2 from the germline V gene are LGHDT and YNNKEL (reference sequence). CDR3 residues: CASSQEGTASWGTDTQYF. In DNA, the CDR3 is TGTGCCAGCAGCCAAGAAGGGACAGCGAGTTGGGGCACAGATACGCAGTATTTT.

The chain recombines TRBV9 with TRBJ2-2; no clear D gene. Germline CDR1 SGDLS, CDR2 YYNGEE. Trimming left V 0 bases short and J 6 bases short, with 6 bases between. CDR3 size: 13 residues. The CDR3 DNA is TGTGCCAGCAGCGTAGGTATCTCCGGGGAGCTGTTTTTT. Translated, it gives CASSVGISGELFF.

This clonotype was seen only a few times. The rearrangement uses TRBV3-1 and TRBJ2-4; no clear D gene. The DNA end is more similar to TRBJ2-7, so the J call may be wrong. CDR3 size: 12 residues. Germline V gene lookup returns CDR1 LGHDT and CDR2 YNNKEL (reference sequence). The CDR3 is CASSQDLREQYF. In DNA, the CDR3 is TGTGCCAGCAGCCAAGATCTCCGCGAGCAGTACTTC.

The chain joins TRBV15 to TRBJ2-7; 9 bases are a match to TRBD2. The V and J ends lost 3 bases and 0 bases, in that order; junction bases with no gene match: 6. CDR1 is LNHNV and CDR2 is YYDKDF in the germline V gene (reference sequence). The CDR3 sequence is 16 residues long. The CDR3: CATSRGSSGDSYEQYF. CDR3 DNA: TGTGCCACCAGCAGGGGGTCTAGCGGGGACTCCTACGAGCAGTACTTC. Together with reference TRBV15 and TRBJ2-7, the CDR3 gives the full variable domain: DAMVIQNPRYQVTQFGKPVTLSCSQTLNHNVMYWYQQKSSQAPKLLFHYYDKDFNNEADTPDNFQSRRPNTSFCFLDIRSPGLGDTAMYLCATSRGSSGDSYEQYFGPGTRLTVT.

This clonotype was observed a single time. The V gene is TRBV4-2, the J gene TRBJ2-3; TRBD2 agrees at 9 bases. The CDR3 loop spans 18 amino acids. J gave up 3 bases and V 0 bases, and 10 bases lay outside the gene matches. The germline CDR1 and CDR2 sequences are LGHNA and YNFKEQ. The CDR3 region has the DNA TGTGCCAGCAGCCAAGATCGGTGGGCGGGGGGGCGAACAGATACGCAGTATTTT. Amino acid sequence: CASSQDRWAGGRTDTQYF.

CDR3 nucleotide sequence: TGCAGCGTTGATCTCGAGAGGGGCAAGCAGTTCTTC. Encoded protein: CSVDLERGKQFF. V and J are TRBV29-1 and TRBJ2-1; D may be TRBD1 or TRBD2 (5 bases each). CDR3 length: 12 amino acids. Trimming pared 3 bases from V and 11 bases from J, leaving 14 bases between. The germline CDR1 and CDR2 sequences are SQVTM and ANQGSEA.

The V and J genes are TRBV12-3 or TRBV12-4 and TRBJ2-7; 7 bases match TRBD2. Germline trimming cut 6 bases from V and 2 bases from J; bases unmatched to any gene: 7. There are 14 residues in the CDR3. In nucleotides, the CDR3 is TGTGCCAGCAGGAGAGAGCGGGGTGCCTACGAGCAGTACTTC. Translating gives CASRRERGAYEQYF.

The chain has TRBV20-1 and TRBJ2-7, with a tentative D call TRBD2 (6 bases). V was trimmed by 3 bases and J by 2 bases, leaving 11 bases between them. CDR1 is DFQATT, CDR2 SNEGSKA, per germline (reference sequence). The CDR3 consists of 13 residues. This CDR3 reads CSASGGPAYEQYF. The CDR3 bases are TGCAGTGCTAGCGGGGGTCCTGCCTACGAGCAGTACTTC.

The gene calls are TRBV20-1 and TRBJ2-4; TRBD2 agrees at 10 bases. With V trimmed by 3 bases and J by 6 bases, 14 bases remained unmatched. Germline-derived CDR1 and CDR2 are DFQATT and SNEGSKA (reference sequence). The CDR3 sequence is 17 residues long. The CDR3 protein is CSARDGALAGVSNIQYF. The CDR3 coding sequence is TGCAGTGCTAGGGACGGGGCGCTAGCGGGGGTTTCAAACATTCAGTACTTC.

As concerns this clonotype: It may be a read error: a sequence one base away is much more abundant. This sequence joins TRBV5-1 and TRBJ1-1, with no clear D. Trimming left V 2 bases short and J 0 bases short, with 11 bases between. CDR3 length equals 15 residues. The germline V gene has CDR1 SGHRS and CDR2 YFSETQ. CDR3 protein: CASSFRAEMNTEAFF. The CDR3 DNA follows: TGCGCCAGCAGCTTTAGGGCAGAAATGAACACTGAAGCTTTCTTT.

The V call is TRBV7-9, the J call TRBJ1-4; TRBD1 aligns across 7 bases. Germline V CDR1 and CDR2: SEHNR, FQNEAQ (reference sequence). The CDR3 is 20 residues long. The J segment lost 0 bases and the V segment lost 2 bases, leaving 15 bases of the junction unmatched. For the CDR3, the DNA is TGTGCCAGCAGCTTAAAGACGTGGACAGGCCAATATGCAACTAATGAAAAACTGTTTTTT. Translated, it gives CASSLKTWTGQYATNEKLFF.

The chain employs TRBV12-3 or TRBV12-4 and TRBJ2-3, with no clear D. CDR3 length: 15 residues. Deletions cut 3 bases from V and 0 bases from J, with 10 bases between. DNA of the CDR3: TGTGCCAGCAGTTTGTGGACGGATAGCACAGATACGCAGTATTTT. This encodes CASSLWTDSTDTQYF.

This chain joins TRBV11-1 and TRBJ2-1; 8 bases map to TRBD1. The CDR3 is made up of 16 amino acids. Germline CDR1 and CDR2: SGHAT and FQDESV (reference sequence). The V gene end was trimmed by 2 bases and the J gene end by 6 bases; junction bases not matched to a gene: 9. The CDR3 loop reads CASSLSQDRVGNEQFF. The CDR3 nucleotides are TGTGCCAGCAGCTTAAGCCAGGACAGGGTAGGCAATGAGCAGTTCTTC.

V gene TRBV20-1 combines with J gene TRBJ2-3; no clear D gene. Trimming removed 0 bases at V and 4 bases at J, with 11 bases between. Per the germline V gene, CDR1 is DFQATT and CDR2 is SNEGSKA (reference sequence). This CDR3 has 14 residues. CDR3 protein: CSARELGKPDTQYF. In nucleotides, the CDR3 is TGCAGTGCTAGAGAGCTTGGGAAGCCAGATACGCAGTATTTT.

The chain has TRBV4-2 and TRBJ2-7; D is ambiguous. The CDR3 spans 17 residues. From germline, CDR1 is LGHNA and CDR2 YNFKEQ. V lost 0 bases and J 0 bases, leaving 15 bases between the germline ends. The CDR3 DNA follows: TGTGCCAGCAGCCAAGACCTAACTACCGCGAGCTCCTACGAGCAGTACTTC. It is translated as CASSQDLTTASSYEQYF.